Each of the 14 T cell receptor beta chains below was sequenced from the same sample in a study of Graves' ophthalmopathy and Graves' hyperthyroidism. Researchers took RNA transcripts and amplified TCR beta CDR3 regions from them. The authors performed first-round RT-PCR with HTBI primers and then a second-round multiplex PCR. In TCRdb, the multiplex PCR reads were re-called with MiXCR into one record per CDR3 protein. This repertoire shows about 620,000 distinct CDR3 sequences, about a fifth found once; its top ten account for around 7%. Source material: peripheral blood. The receptors stem from a woman younger than 30 with stable Graves' hyperthyroidism. Some clones in this sample may be carry-over from other donors' samples.

The J gene is TRBJ2-7, the V gene TRBV5-6; the match to TRBD2 covers 8 bases. The ends lost 5 bases at V and 9 bases at J; junction bases unmatched: 16. The CDR3 length is 15 residues. Per germline, CDR1 SGHDT and CDR2 YYEEEE. The CDR3 bases are TGTGCCAGCAGGGTCTTGGGCGGGGGGACCCTAGCGCAGTACTTC. Encoded protein: CASRVLGGGTLAQYF.

Ten or more counts support this clonotype. This rearrangement joins TRBV28 to TRBJ2-2, with a weak D call TRBD2 (5 bases). The CDR3 totals 14 residues. Germline assignment: CDR1 MDHEN and CDR2 SYDVKM. Deletions cut 2 bases from V and 3 bases from J, with 7 bases between. The CDR3 bases are TGTGCCAGCAGTTTAGCGGGCCACACCGGGGAGCTGTTTTTT. It translates to CASSLAGHTGELFF. Full variable domain (rest looked up from reference TRBV28 and TRBJ2-2): DVKVTQSSRYLVKRTGEKVFLECVQDMDHENMFWYRQDPGLGLRLIYFSYDVKMKEKGDIPEGYSVSREKKERFSLILESASTNQTSMYLCASSLAGHTGELFFGEGSRLTVL.

This clonotype was counted ten times or more. This rearrangement joins TRBV6-1 to TRBJ2-7; possibly TRBD2 for D (6 bases). The CDR3 contains 16 residues. Trimming removed 5 bases at V and 2 bases at J, with 19 bases between. Germline CDR1 reads MNHNS; CDR2 reads SASEGT. The CDR3 loop is CASSSWAAGEAYEQYF. CDR3 coding DNA: TGTGCCAGCAGTAGCTGGGCTGCCGGGGAGGCCTACGAGCAGTACTTC.

This clonotype was seen a handful of times. V usage is TRBV19 and J usage is TRBJ1-2, with D perhaps matching TRBD1 (6 bases). Germline CDR1 LNHDA, CDR2 SQIVND (reference sequence). This CDR3 comprises 13 residues. Trimming stripped 6 bases from V and 3 bases from J, with 11 bases between. This CDR3 reads CASSRDIDYGYTF. The CDR3 DNA sequence: TGTGCCAGTAGCCGGGACATCGACTATGGCTACACCTTC.

This clonotype was seen a few times. V and J are TRBV4-1 and TRBJ2-7; 7 bases are shared with TRBD1. CDR1 is MGHRA and CDR2 is YSYEKL in the germline V gene. V was clipped by 3 bases and J by 3 bases; unmatched bases: 8. The CDR3 spans 15 residues. CDR3 coding DNA: TGCGCCAGCAGCCAGACACAGGGGAAGGTCTACGAGCAGTACTTC. Translating gives CASSQTQGKVYEQYF.

In this sample, this clonotype turned up many times. The gene calls are TRBV12-3 or TRBV12-4 and TRBJ2-1, with TRBD2 identical over 7 bases. J lost 6 bases, V lost 5 bases, and 7 bases had no gene match. There are 14 residues in the CDR3. The CDR3 DNA sequence: TGTGCCAGCAGTGGAGCGGGGCCCTTCAATGAGCAGTTCTTC. Its translation: CASSGAGPFNEQFF.

This clonotype was found many times. The rearrangement joins TRBV12-3 or TRBV12-4 to TRBJ1-1, with a tentative D call TRBD1 (6 bases). V lost 4 bases and J lost 4, with 13 bases in between. This CDR3 has 14 amino acids. The CDR3 region is CASSSGQPGTEAFF. For the CDR3, the DNA is TGTGCCAGCAGTTCTGGACAGCCGGGCACTGAAGCTTTCTTT.

The chain uses TRBV7-2 and TRBJ1-1; D is undetermined. Germline loops: CDR1 SGHTA, CDR2 FQGNSA. V shed 7 bases and J shed 0 bases, with 9 bases lying between them. The CDR3 extends over 13 amino acids. CDR3 region: CASKVFMNTEAFF. The DNA of the CDR3 is TGTGCCAGCAAGGTTTTCATGAACACTGAAGCTTTCTTT.

The chain uses TRBV28 and TRBJ2-7; D is perhaps TRBD1 (6 bases). This CDR3 spans 14 amino acids. Germline lookup yields CDR1 MDHEN and CDR2 SYDVKM. The ends were cut back, 8 bases at V and 5 bases at J, with 19 bases in the middle. The CDR3 protein is CASRPRQGSNEQYF. DNA of the CDR3: TGTGCCAGCCGCCCTAGGCAGGGGTCCAACGAGCAGTACTTC.

About this clonotype itself: Germline is not matched at one junction end, which may reflect a read error. The V gene is TRBV20-1, the J gene TRBJ1-6; D not certain. Looked up from germline, CDR1 is DFQATT and CDR2 is SNEGSKA (reference sequence). CDR3 size: 12 residues. The CDR3 loop reads CSAREVDKPLYF. The CDR3 region has the DNA TGCAGTGCTAGAGAAGTAGACAAACCCCTCTACTTT.

The chain combines TRBV20-1 with TRBJ1-2; no firm D call. The CDR3 is made up of 13 amino acids. CDR1 DFQATT and CDR2 SNEGSKA come from the germline V gene (reference sequence). Trimming pared 3 bases from V and 8 bases from J, leaving 16 bases between. The CDR3 sequence is CSASVPSSRGYTF. Written as DNA, the CDR3 is TGCAGTGCTAGTGTTCCGTCCTCGAGGGGCTACACCTTC.

This chain joins TRBV3-1 and TRBJ2-5; 8 positions match TRBD1. The CDR3 covers 16 residues. The junction had 10 bases not matched to a gene; V was cut back by 0 bases and J by 7 bases. The germline CDR1 and CDR2 sequences are LGHDT and YNNKEL (reference sequence). The DNA for the CDR3 is TGTGCCAGCAGCCAAGATCCTAGGACAGGGCAGGGGACCCAGTACTTC. This encodes CASSQDPRTGQGTQYF.

V is TRBV18 and J is TRBJ1-2, with a tentative D call TRBD1 (6 bases). V was cut by 4 bases and J by 6 bases, with 12 bases left in between. The germline gives CDR1 KGHSH, CDR2 LQKENI. The CDR3 is 13 amino acids. CDR3 region: CASSQLDSNGYTF. In DNA form, the CDR3 reads TGTGCCAGCTCACAGCTGGACAGTAATGGCTACACCTTC.

The chain recombines TRBV6-7 with TRBJ2-2, with TRBD1 identical over 10 bases. TRBV6-7 is marked as an open reading frame, function uncertain. The junction had 8 bases not matched to a gene; V was cut back by 4 bases and J by 6 bases. The CDR3 spans 16 residues. CDR3 region: CASSLGDRGWPGELFF. The DNA for the CDR3 is TGTGCCAGCAGTTTAGGGGACAGGGGTTGGCCCGGGGAGCTGTTTTTT.